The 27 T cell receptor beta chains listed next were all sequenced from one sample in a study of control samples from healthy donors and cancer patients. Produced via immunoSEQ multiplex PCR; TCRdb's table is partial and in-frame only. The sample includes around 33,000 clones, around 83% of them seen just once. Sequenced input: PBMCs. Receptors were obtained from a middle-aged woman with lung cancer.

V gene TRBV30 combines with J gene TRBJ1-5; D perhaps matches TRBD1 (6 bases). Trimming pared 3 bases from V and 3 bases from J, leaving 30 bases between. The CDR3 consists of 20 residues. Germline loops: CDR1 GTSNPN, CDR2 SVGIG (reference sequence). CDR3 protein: CAWSPGSVRGGLLNNQPQHF. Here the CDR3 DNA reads TGTGCCTGGAGCCCCGGCTCTGTCAGGGGAGGGCTATTGAACAATCAGCCCCAGCATTTT.

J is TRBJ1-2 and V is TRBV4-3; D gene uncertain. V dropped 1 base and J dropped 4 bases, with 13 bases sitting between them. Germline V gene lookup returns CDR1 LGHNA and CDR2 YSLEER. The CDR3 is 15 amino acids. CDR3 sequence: CASSQGSGEVYGYTF. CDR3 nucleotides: TGCGCCAGCAGCCAAGGAAGCGGGGAGGTCTATGGCTACACCTTC.

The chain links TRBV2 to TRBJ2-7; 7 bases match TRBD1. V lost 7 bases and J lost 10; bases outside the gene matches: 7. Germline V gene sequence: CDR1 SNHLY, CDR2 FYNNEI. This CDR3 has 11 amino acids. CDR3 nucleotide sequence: TGTGCCAGCACCTTAGGACAGGAACAGTACTTC. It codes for CASTLGQEQYF.

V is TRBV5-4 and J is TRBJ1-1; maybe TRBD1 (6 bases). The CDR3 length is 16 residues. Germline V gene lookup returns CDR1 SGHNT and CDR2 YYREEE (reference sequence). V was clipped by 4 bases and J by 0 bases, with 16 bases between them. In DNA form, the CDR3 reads TGTGCCAGCAGCCGGAACAGGGAATCAATGAACACTGAAGCTTTCTTT. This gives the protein CASSRNRESMNTEAFF.

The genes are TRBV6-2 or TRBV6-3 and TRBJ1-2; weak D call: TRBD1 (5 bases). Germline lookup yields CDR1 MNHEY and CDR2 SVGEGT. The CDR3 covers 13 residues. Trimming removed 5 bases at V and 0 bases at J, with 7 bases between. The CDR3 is CASSQQANYGYTF. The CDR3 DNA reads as TGTGCCAGCAGTCAACAGGCTAACTATGGCTACACCTTC.

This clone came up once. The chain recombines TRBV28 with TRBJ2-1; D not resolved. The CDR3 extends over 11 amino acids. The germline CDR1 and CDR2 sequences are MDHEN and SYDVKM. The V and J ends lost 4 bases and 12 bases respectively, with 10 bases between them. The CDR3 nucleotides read TGTGCCAGCAGTTCCCGGACGGGGCAGTTCTTC. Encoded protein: CASSSRTGQFF.

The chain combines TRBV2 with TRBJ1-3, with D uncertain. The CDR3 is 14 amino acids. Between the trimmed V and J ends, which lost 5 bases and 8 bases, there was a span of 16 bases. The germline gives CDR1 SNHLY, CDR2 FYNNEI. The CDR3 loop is CASSQRSLGDTIYF. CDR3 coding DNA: TGTGCCAGCAGTCAGAGGTCCCTCGGGGACACCATATATTTT.

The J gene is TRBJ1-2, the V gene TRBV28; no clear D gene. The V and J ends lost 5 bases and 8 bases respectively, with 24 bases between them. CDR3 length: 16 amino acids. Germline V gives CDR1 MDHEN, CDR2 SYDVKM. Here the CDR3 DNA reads TGTGCCAGCAGTCCCCTAGGGCGGGGAGCCGTCGACGGCTACACCTTC. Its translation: CASSPLGRGAVDGYTF.

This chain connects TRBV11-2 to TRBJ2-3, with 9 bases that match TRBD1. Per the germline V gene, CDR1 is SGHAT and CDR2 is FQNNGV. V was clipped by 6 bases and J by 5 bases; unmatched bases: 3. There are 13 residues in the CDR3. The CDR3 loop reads CASRRTGEDTQYF. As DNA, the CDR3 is TGTGCCAGCAGGCGGACAGGGGAAGATACGCAGTATTTT.

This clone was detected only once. The chain's CDR3 is CASSLDRDSSSYEQYF. CDR3 coding DNA: TGTGCCAGCAGCTTGGACCGGGACAGTTCTTCTTACGAGCAGTACTTC. The chain links TRBV7-8 to TRBJ2-7; 7 nucleotides line up with TRBD1. Trimming cost V 3 bases and J 4 bases; bases outside gene matches: 12. The CDR3 totals 16 residues. Germline V lookup: CDR1 SGHVS, CDR2 FQNEAQ.

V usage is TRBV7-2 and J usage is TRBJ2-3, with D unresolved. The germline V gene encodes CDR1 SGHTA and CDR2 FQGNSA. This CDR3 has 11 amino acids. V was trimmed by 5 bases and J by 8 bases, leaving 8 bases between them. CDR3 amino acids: CASSPSATQYF. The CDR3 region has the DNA TGTGCCAGCAGCCCAAGCGCTACGCAGTATTTT.

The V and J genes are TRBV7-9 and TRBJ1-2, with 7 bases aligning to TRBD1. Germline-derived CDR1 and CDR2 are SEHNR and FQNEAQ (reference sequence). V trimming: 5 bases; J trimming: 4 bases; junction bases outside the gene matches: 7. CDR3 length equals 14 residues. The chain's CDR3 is CASSTAGTVYGYTF. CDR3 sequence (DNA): TGTGCCAGCAGCACAGCCGGGACAGTCTATGGCTACACCTTC.

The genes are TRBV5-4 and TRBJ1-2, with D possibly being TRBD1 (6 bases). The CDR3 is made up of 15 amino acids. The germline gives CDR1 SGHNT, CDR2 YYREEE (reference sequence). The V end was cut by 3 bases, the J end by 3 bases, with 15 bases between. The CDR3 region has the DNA TGTGCCAGCAGCTCACAGGGTTTCCGCGACTATGGCTACACCTTC. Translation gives CASSSQGFRDYGYTF.

The CDR3 spells CASSVNDYNEQFF. The CDR3 DNA reads TGTGCCAGCAGCGTAAACGATTACAATGAGCAGTTCTTC. This chain joins TRBV9 and TRBJ2-1; D is ambiguous. V was cut by 1 base and J by 4 bases, with 6 bases left in between. In germline, CDR1 is SGDLS, CDR2 YYNGEE. This CDR3 has 13 residues.

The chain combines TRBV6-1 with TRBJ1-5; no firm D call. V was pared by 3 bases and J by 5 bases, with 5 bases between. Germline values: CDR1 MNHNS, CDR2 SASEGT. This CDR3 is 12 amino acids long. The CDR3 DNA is TGTGCCAGCAGTGAGTGGGATCAGCCCCAGCATTTT. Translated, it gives CASSEWDQPQHF.

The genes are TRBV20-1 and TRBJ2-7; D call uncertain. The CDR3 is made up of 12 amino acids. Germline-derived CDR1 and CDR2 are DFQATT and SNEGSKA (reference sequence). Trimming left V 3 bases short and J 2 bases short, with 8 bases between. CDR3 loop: CSASAKAYEQYF. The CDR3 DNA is TGCAGTGCTAGTGCGAAGGCCTACGAGCAGTACTTC.

In DNA, the CDR3 is TGCGCCAGCAGCCAAGACAGGGGGCAGAGGGCCAATCAGCCCCAGCATTTT. It encodes CASSQDRGQRANQPQHF. The chain couples TRBV4-1 to TRBJ1-5, with TRBD1 identical over 8 bases. The CDR3 length is 17 residues. Germline values: CDR1 MGHRA, CDR2 YSYEKL. V shed 0 bases, J shed 3 bases, and the junction held 7 bases outside the gene matches.

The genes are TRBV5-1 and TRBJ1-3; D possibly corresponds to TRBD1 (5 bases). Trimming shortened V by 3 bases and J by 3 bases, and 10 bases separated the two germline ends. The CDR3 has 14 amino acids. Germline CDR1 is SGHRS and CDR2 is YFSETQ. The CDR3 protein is CASSSGGGGNTIYF. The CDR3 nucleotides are TGCGCCAGCAGCTCAGGCGGGGGTGGAAACACCATATATTTT.

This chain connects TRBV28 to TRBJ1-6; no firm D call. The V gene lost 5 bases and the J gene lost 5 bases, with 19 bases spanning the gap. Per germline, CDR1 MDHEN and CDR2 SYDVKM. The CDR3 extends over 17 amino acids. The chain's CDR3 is CASSPPIQTGNNSPLHF. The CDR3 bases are TGTGCCAGCAGTCCACCTATTCAGACTGGGAATAATTCACCCCTCCACTTT.

Here the CDR3 reads CASSESASGAETQYF. The CDR3 DNA follows: TGCGCCAGCAGTGAGTCGGCTAGCGGGGCGGAGACCCAGTACTTC. The V call is TRBV10-2, the J call TRBJ2-5; TRBD2 matches at 9 bases. Germline loops: CDR1 WSHSY, CDR2 SAAADI. The CDR3 length is 15 residues. With 0 bases clipped from V and 5 bases from J, the junction kept 4 bases outside the gene matches.

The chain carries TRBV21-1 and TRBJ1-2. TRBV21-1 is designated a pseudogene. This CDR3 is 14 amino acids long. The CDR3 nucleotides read TGTGCCAGCAACATGACAAGGGATGGCTATGGCTACACCTTC. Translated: CASNMTRDGYGYTF.

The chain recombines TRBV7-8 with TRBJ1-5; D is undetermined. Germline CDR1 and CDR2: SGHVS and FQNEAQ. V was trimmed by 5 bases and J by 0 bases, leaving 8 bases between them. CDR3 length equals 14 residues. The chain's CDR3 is CASSLSHSNQPQHF. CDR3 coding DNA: TGTGCCAGCAGCCTCTCACATAGCAATCAGCCCCAGCATTTT.

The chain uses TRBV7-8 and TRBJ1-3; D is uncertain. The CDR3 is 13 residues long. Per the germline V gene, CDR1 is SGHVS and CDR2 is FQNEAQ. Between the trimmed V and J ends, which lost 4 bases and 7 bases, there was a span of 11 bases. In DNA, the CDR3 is TGTGCCAGCAGCTCATACCCTGAGAACACCATATATTTT. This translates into CASSSYPENTIYF. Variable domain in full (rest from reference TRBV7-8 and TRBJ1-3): GAGVSQSPRYKVAKRGQDVALRCDPISGHVSLFWYQQALGQGPEFLTYFQNEAQLDKSGLPSDRFFAERPEGSVSTLKIQRTQQEDSAVYLCASSSYPENTIYFGEGSWLTVV.

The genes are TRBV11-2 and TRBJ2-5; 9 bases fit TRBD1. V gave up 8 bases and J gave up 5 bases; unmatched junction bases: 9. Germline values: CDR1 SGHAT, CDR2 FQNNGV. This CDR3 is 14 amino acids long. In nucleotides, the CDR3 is TGTGCCAGCCGAAGTACAGGGGGCAAGGAGACCCAGTACTTC. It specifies CASRSTGGKETQYF.

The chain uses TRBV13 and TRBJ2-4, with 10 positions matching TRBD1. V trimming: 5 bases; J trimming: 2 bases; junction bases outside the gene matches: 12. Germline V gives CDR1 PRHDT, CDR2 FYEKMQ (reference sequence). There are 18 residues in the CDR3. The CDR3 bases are TGTGCCAGCAGCGTAGAAGACGGACAGGGGGTTTCCAAAAACATTCAGTACTTC. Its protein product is CASSVEDGQGVSKNIQYF.

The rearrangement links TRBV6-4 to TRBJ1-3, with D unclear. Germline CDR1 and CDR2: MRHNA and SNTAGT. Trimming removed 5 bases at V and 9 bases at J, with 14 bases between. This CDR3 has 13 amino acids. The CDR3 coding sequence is TGTGCCAGCAGTTCGGACGTTGGCGGCACCATATATTTT. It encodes CASSSDVGGTIYF.

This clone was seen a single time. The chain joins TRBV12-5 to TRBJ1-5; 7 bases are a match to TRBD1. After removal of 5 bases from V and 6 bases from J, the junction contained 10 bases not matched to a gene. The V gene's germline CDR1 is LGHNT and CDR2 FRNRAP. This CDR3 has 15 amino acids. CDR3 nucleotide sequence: TGTGCTAGTGGTCTCGGGACAGCTCTGGCTCAGCCCCAGCATTTT. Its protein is CASGLGTALAQPQHF.